This T cell receptor (beta chain) comes out of a study of blood T cell repertoires in COVID-19. Study at large: The United States, Italy and Spain provided the acute and convalescent COVID-19 samples. In each case, the material was cDNA or gDNA derived from T cells, B-cell-depleted T cells, or PBMCs.

This CDR3 spans 14 amino acids. The V gene lost 1 base and the J gene lost 7 bases, with 8 bases spanning the gap. CDR1 and CDR2 from the germline V gene are MGHRA and YSYEKL. Participant age was roughly 18 to 95 years, and participants resided in approximately 25 US areas. Cohorts were based on clinical histories the participants reported. The method was immunoSEQ multiplex PCR; TCRdb's version includes in-frame clones alone and lacks a portion of them. The data hold about 280,000 clones, with over 80% observed a single time. The chain employs TRBV4-1 and TRBJ1-6; TRBD1 is a possible D gene (5 bases). This clonotype was sampled from a young woman with acute COVID-19. Sequencing was performed on PBMCs or T cells enriched from blood (not recorded which). CDR3 nucleotide sequence: TGCGCCAGCAGCCAAGTGACAGTGAATTCACCCCTCCACTTT. This encodes CASSQVTVNSPLHF.